This T cell receptor beta chain is drawn from a study of T cells in Graves' hyperthyroidism and ophthalmopathy. Study-wide context: Specimen type is peripheral blood, collected at initial diagnosis prior to any treatment.

The source material, RNA transcripts, was used to amplify TCR beta CDR3 regions. The HTBI set primed first-round TCR CDR3 RT-PCR. TCRdb reanalysed the multiplex PCR reads using MiXCR and keeps one entry per CDR3 protein. Seen here are approximately 400,000 distinct CDR3 sequences, approximately 14% observed once, and the top ten hold less than 15%. The table lists this clonotype with many counts. The CDR3 has 18 residues. J was trimmed by 0 bases and V by 3 bases; bases with no gene match: 10. Germline CDR1 is DFQATT and CDR2 is SNEGSKA (reference sequence). Researchers defined stable Graves' hyperthyroidism as no ophthalmopathy progression within 18 months. Each patient was aged 18 to 65 and had newly diagnosed hyperthyroidism of under 2 months' duration. Extraction of PBMCs used about 9.2 ml of fresh peripheral blood.

V usage is TRBV20-1 and J usage is TRBJ2-1; 11 bases are shared with TRBD2. This TCR came from a woman under 30 with Graves' hyperthyroidism. The sample comprised blood. DNA for the CDR3: TGCAGTGCTAGTCCCGAGACTAGCGGGGTGAGCTCCTACAATGAGCAGTTCTTC. This codes for CSASPETSGVSSYNEQFF.